Following are 24 T cell receptor beta chains from one sample sequenced in a study of blood T cell repertoires in COVID-19 (dated by TCRdb to between 2020 and 2021). Libraries were constructed by the immunoSEQ multiplex PCR assay. TCRdb stores this immuneACCESS table with in-frame sequences only. Part of the clones is absent; in the studies checked, under half of the shortfall reflects unresolved V genes, and no reason is known for the rest. Within this sample are about 43,000 clones, with about 80% of them counted one time only. In total, the top ten clones hold 35% to 55% of the sample. Sequenced material: peripheral blood. The receptors were sampled from a woman older than 75 with acute or convalescent COVID-19.

The gene calls are TRBV6-4 and TRBJ2-1; 13 bases map to TRBD2. Germline CDR1 and CDR2: MRHNA and SNTAGT. J was trimmed by 4 bases and V by 6 bases; bases with no gene match: 6. This CDR3 region has 16 residues. CDR3 coding DNA: TGTGCCAGCAGATCGGGACTAGCGGGACTATACAATGAGCAGTTCTTC. Its translation is CASRSGLAGLYNEQFF.

J is TRBJ2-2 and V is TRBV3-1 (or the pseudogene TRBV3-2); D uncertain. The germline V and J ends were trimmed by 1 base and 6 bases, with 12 bases remaining between them. The CDR3 has 15 amino acids. Germline CDR1 and CDR2: LGHDT and YNNKEL (reference sequence). This CDR3 is CASSQVLRLAGELFF. CDR3 in DNA: TGTGCCAGCAGCCAAGTTCTCAGACTTGCCGGGGAGCTGTTTTTT.

CDR3 sequence reads: CASSRTGENTEAFF. CDR3 bases: TGTGCCAGCAGCCGAACAGGGGAGAACACTGAAGCTTTCTTT. The chain couples TRBV6-5 to TRBJ1-1, with 7 bases fitting TRBD1. Germline CDR1 reads MNHEY; CDR2 reads SVGAGI. The CDR3 runs to 14 residues. V shed 6 bases and J 1 base; nucleotides not matched to a gene: 5.

The rearrangement links TRBV27 to TRBJ1-4, with TRBD1 identical over 8 bases. The ends lost 6 bases at V and 7 bases at J; junction bases unmatched: 7. The CDR3 extends over 14 amino acids. The germline V gene encodes CDR1 MNHEY and CDR2 SMNVEV (reference sequence). DNA of the CDR3: TGTGCCAGCAGGCGGCAGGGGGCCGGTGAAAAACTGTTTTTT. This codes for CASRRQGAGEKLFF.

Many counts were recorded for this clone. The V and J genes are TRBV6-5 and TRBJ2-7; no definite D call. CDR1 is MNHEY, CDR2 SVGAGI, per germline. The CDR3 sequence is 14 residues long. Trimming took 6 bases from V and 0 from J, leaving 12 bases between them. The CDR3 spells CASRPAASSYEQYF. The CDR3 DNA reads as TGTGCCAGCAGGCCGGCGGCTAGCTCCTACGAGCAGTACTTC.

The chain is built from TRBV19 and TRBJ1-2, with a tentative D call TRBD1 (6 bases). CDR1 and CDR2 from the germline V gene are LNHDA and SQIVND (reference sequence). V was cut by 5 bases and J by 4 bases, with 14 bases left in between. This CDR3 is 14 amino acids long. The CDR3 is CASSYREMTYGYTF. The CDR3 nucleotides are TGTGCCAGTAGTTACAGGGAAATGACCTATGGCTACACCTTC. Supplemented by reference TRBV19 and TRBJ1-2, the full variable domain reads DGGITQSPKYLFRKEGQNVTLSCEQNLNHDAMYWYRQDPGQGLRLIYYSQIVNDFQKGDIAEGYSVSREKKESFPLTVTSAQKNPTAFYLCASSYREMTYGYTFGSGTRLTVV.

V usage is TRBV19 and J usage is TRBJ1-2; tentative D call: TRBD1 (6 bases). The CDR3 is 15 residues long. The ends were cut back, 7 bases at V and 3 bases at J, with 18 bases in the middle. Per the germline V gene, CDR1 is LNHDA and CDR2 is SQIVND (reference sequence). CDR3 in amino acids: CASTPLGGIDYGYTF. For the CDR3, the DNA is TGTGCCAGTACCCCCCTAGGGGGAATCGACTATGGCTACACCTTC.

This sequence joins TRBV2 and TRBJ1-1; D is undetermined. The CDR3 contains 13 residues. Germline assignment: CDR1 SNHLY and CDR2 FYNNEI. Trimming removed 8 bases at V and 4 bases at J, with 14 bases between. The CDR3, as DNA: TGTGCCAGCGGCTACGAAGGAGGCACTGAAGCTTTCTTT. Protein product: CASGYEGGTEAFF.

In nucleotides, the CDR3 is TGTGCCAGCTCCGCTCTTCTAGCGGGAGGTAACAATGAGCAGTTCTTC. It is translated as CASSALLAGGNNEQFF. V usage is TRBV7-6 and J usage is TRBJ2-1, with TRBD2 matching over 11 bases. There are 16 residues in the CDR3. The germline V gene encodes CDR1 SGHVS and CDR2 FNYEAQ. Trimming took 8 bases from V and 5 from J; bases not matched to a gene: 11.

The CDR3 here is CASSSSGTGGTPLHF. The CDR3 DNA sequence: TGTGCCAGCAGCTCCTCCGGGACAGGAGGTACACCCCTCCACTTT. The chain uses TRBV11-3 and TRBJ1-6; 8 bases line up with TRBD1. Trimming cost V 4 bases and J 11 bases; bases outside gene matches: 10. The CDR3 consists of 15 residues. CDR1 SGHNT and CDR2 YENEEA come from the germline V gene.

This clone turned up a few times. The genes are TRBV28 and TRBJ2-4; TRBD2 is a possible D gene (6 bases). V shed 6 bases and J shed 0 bases, with 9 bases lying between them. Germline lookup yields CDR1 MDHEN and CDR2 SYDVKM. CDR3 length: 14 amino acids. The CDR3 spells CASSMGGAKNIQYF. The CDR3 coding sequence is TGTGCCAGCAGCATGGGGGGAGCCAAAAACATTCAGTACTTC.

The J gene is TRBJ1-5, the V gene TRBV6-6, with TRBD1 as a possible D gene (5 bases). This CDR3 comprises 14 residues. CDR1 and CDR2 (germline): MNHNY, SVGAGI (reference sequence). Trimming took 4 bases from V and 10 from J, leaving 17 bases between them. The CDR3 spells CASSFDTRGTPQHF. As DNA, the CDR3 is TGTGCCAGCAGTTTCGACACCCGGGGGACTCCCCAGCATTTT.

J is TRBJ1-2 and V is TRBV5-1; tentatively, D is TRBD1 (5 bases). Per germline, CDR1 SGHRS and CDR2 YFSETQ. The CDR3 length is 13 residues. V dropped 4 bases and J dropped 8 bases, with 15 bases sitting between them. In DNA, the CDR3 is TGCGCCAGCAGCCAGAAGGACGGGGGAGGCTACACCTTC. Its protein is CASSQKDGGGYTF.

The rearrangement uses TRBV6-1 and TRBJ1-1, with 8 positions matching TRBD1. J gave up 3 bases and V 1 base, and 1 base lay outside the gene matches. The CDR3 contains 14 residues. The germline CDR1 and CDR2 sequences are MNHNS and SASEGT. CDR3 nucleotide sequence: TGTGCCAGCAGTGAAGTGACAGGGGACACTGAAGCTTTCTTT. Amino acids: CASSEVTGDTEAFF.

This clone was seen a single time. The chain is built from TRBV5-4 and TRBJ2-5; 8 nucleotides line up with TRBD2. The junction had 2 bases not matched to a gene; V was cut back by 4 bases and J by 0 bases. Per the germline V gene, CDR1 is SGHNT and CDR2 is YYREEE (reference sequence). CDR3 size: 14 residues. CDR3 in DNA: TGTGCCAGCAGCCTCGGGGGGGACCAAGAGACCCAGTACTTC. The encoded protein is CASSLGGDQETQYF.

This clone occurred a few times. The V and J genes are TRBV30 and TRBJ1-4; the D is unclear. V was pared by 0 bases and J by 8 bases, with 19 bases between. Germline CDR1 is GTSNPN and CDR2 is SVGIG (reference sequence). The CDR3 covers 16 residues. The CDR3 sequence: CAWSVSVRVGAEKLFF. The CDR3 DNA reads TGTGCCTGGAGTGTAAGCGTTCGGGTTGGAGCAGAAAAACTGTTTTTT.

V and J are TRBV18 and TRBJ1-6; 10 bases map to TRBD1. Unmatched junction bases numbered 12, after V lost 3 bases and J lost 10 bases. There are 17 residues in the CDR3. Germline V lookup: CDR1 KGHSH, CDR2 LQKENI. The CDR3 nucleotides are TGTGCCAGCTCACCGAGAGACAGGGGGCTTTTCGCATCACCCCTCCACTTT. Amino acids: CASSPRDRGLFASPLHF.

The rearrangement links TRBV11-3 to TRBJ1-1, with D perhaps TRBD1 (5 bases). V shed 0 bases and J shed 1 base, with 6 bases lying between them. Germline assignment: CDR1 SGHNT and CDR2 YENEEA. The CDR3 runs to 14 residues. In DNA, the CDR3 is TGTGCCAGCAGCTTAGACGGACAGAACACTGAAGCTTTCTTT. Its translation: CASSLDGQNTEAFF.

This chain joins TRBV6-5 and TRBJ2-7; D perhaps matches TRBD1 (5 bases). Per germline, CDR1 MNHEY and CDR2 SVGAGI. V lost 6 bases and J lost 6, with 18 bases in between. This CDR3 is built from 14 residues. CDR3 sequence (DNA): TGTGCCAGCAGCCCCGCCCAGGGCAATGGCGAGCAGTACTTC. Protein sequence: CASSPAQGNGEQYF.

This chain uses TRBV10-1 with TRBJ1-2; TRBD1 matches at 8 bases. CDR1 and CDR2 (germline): WNHNN, SYGVQD (reference sequence). Trimming cost V 11 bases and J 3 bases; bases outside gene matches: 8. The CDR3 totals 13 residues. This CDR3 reads CAGWTGWDYGYTF. The DNA for the CDR3 is TGCGCCGGATGGACAGGGTGGGACTATGGCTACACCTTC.

The genes are TRBV30 and TRBJ1-1; TRBD1 aligns across 8 bases. V was clipped by 6 bases and J by 3 bases; unmatched bases: 12. CDR1 GTSNPN and CDR2 SVGIG come from the germline V gene (reference sequence). The length of the CDR3 is 15 residues. The CDR3 is CACTWPGTGDTEAFF. CDR3 coding DNA: TGTGCCTGCACCTGGCCAGGGACAGGAGACACTGAAGCTTTCTTT.

The chain carries TRBV5-1 and TRBJ2-2; 8 bases agree with TRBD1. The CDR3 loop spans 16 amino acids. With 2 bases clipped from V and 4 bases from J, the junction kept 7 bases outside the gene matches. Germline V gene lookup returns CDR1 SGHRS and CDR2 YFSETQ. The CDR3 protein is CASSLGQGEFTGELFF. For the CDR3, the DNA is TGCGCCAGCAGCTTAGGACAGGGCGAATTCACCGGGGAGCTGTTTTTT.

The V call is TRBV28, the J call TRBJ1-5, with 9 bases matching TRBD1. V lost 5 bases and J lost 5; bases outside the gene matches: 10. Germline V CDR1 and CDR2: MDHEN, SYDVKM. This CDR3 is built from 16 residues. The chain's CDR3 is CASSLPGTGNHQPQHF. Here the CDR3 DNA reads TGTGCCAGCAGTCTTCCCGGGACAGGGAACCATCAGCCCCAGCATTTT.

The chain recombines TRBV10-3 with TRBJ1-1; 8 positions match TRBD1. The ends lost 6 bases at V and 7 bases at J; junction bases unmatched: 4. Germline V CDR1 and CDR2: ENHRY, SYGVKD. This CDR3 has 12 residues. CDR3 region: CAISPTGVEAFF. The CDR3 DNA follows: TGTGCCATCAGCCCGACAGGGGTTGAAGCTTTCTTT.